The 3 T cell receptor beta chains given below trace back to one sample, sequenced in a study of CD8 T cells in ankylosing spondylitis. No antigen is known for these receptors. MiXCR was run by TCRdb on the 5' RACE reads, yielding one entry per CDR3 protein. The table has 670,000 or so distinct CDR3 sequences, over 15% seen once. Regarding the study as a whole: In ankylosing spondylitis blood, a motif of several highly homologous TCR beta variants appeared characteristic.

The sample taken for sequencing was blood, either unsorted or a sorted T cell fraction (not recorded which). The source of these receptors is a male donor with ankylosing spondylitis.

Only one count was recorded for this clonotype. The gene calls are TRBV20-1 and TRBJ2-1; maybe TRBD2 (6 bases). The germline V gene encodes CDR1 DFQATT and CDR2 SNEGSKA (reference sequence). V dropped 5 bases and J dropped 3 bases, with 11 bases sitting between them. The CDR3 totals 13 residues. CDR3 coding DNA: TGCAGTGCTGCCTCTAGCGACTACAATGAGCAGTTCTTC. It translates to CSAASSDYNEQFF.

This clonotype was seen only a few times. V gene TRBV12-3 or TRBV12-4 combines with J gene TRBJ2-7; D gene uncertain. V was cut by 5 bases and J by 1 base, with 24 bases left in between. There are 18 residues in the CDR3. This CDR3 reads CASSAAGRRILPSYEQYF. CDR3 coding DNA: TGTGCCAGCAGTGCGGCCGGACGGAGAATACTTCCTTCCTACGAGCAGTACTTC.

This clonotype was detected only a few times. The CDR3 spells CASSLGRGGYNEQFF. As DNA, the CDR3 is TGTGCCAGCAGCTTAGGGCGGGGGGGTTACAATGAGCAGTTCTTC. The J gene is TRBJ2-1, the V gene TRBV7-6; TRBD2 aligns across 9 bases. CDR3 length: 15 amino acids. Germline assignment: CDR1 SGHVS and CDR2 FNYEAQ. Trimming removed 1 base from V and 4 bases from J; junction bases left unmatched: 2.